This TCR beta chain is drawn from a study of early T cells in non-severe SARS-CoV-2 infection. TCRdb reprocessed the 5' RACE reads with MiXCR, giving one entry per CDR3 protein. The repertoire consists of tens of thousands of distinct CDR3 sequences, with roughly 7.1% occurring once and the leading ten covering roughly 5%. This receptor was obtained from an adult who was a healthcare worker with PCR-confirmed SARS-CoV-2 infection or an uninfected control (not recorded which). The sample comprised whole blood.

The CDR3 is CASSRGTGKTYEQYF. For the CDR3, the DNA is TGTGCCAGCAGCCGCGGGACAGGGAAAACTTACGAGCAGTACTTC. The chain employs TRBV12-3 or TRBV12-4 and TRBJ2-7, with 9 bases that match TRBD1. J lost 4 bases, V lost 6 bases, and 10 bases had no gene match. The CDR3 contains 15 residues.